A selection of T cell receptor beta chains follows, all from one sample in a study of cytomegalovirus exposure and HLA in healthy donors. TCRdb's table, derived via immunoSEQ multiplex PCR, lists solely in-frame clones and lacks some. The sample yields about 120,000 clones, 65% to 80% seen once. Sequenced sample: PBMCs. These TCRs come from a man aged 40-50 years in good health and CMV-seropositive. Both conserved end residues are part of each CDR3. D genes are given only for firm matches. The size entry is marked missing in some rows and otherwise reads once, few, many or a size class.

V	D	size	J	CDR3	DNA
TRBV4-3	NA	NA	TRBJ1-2	CASSHGSLLDGYTF	TGCGCCAGCAGCCACGGGTCCCTCCTCGATGGCTACACCTTC
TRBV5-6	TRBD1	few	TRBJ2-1	CASSSTGGYNEQFF	TGCGCCAGCAGCTCGACAGGGGGCTACAATGAGCAGTTCTTC
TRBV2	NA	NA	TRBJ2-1	CASSPNSGHNEQFF	TGTGCCAGCAGTCCCAATAGCGGTCACAATGAGCAGTTCTTC
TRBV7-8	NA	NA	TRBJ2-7	CASSLGHTYEQYF	TGTGCCAGCAGCTTGGGACATACCTACGAGCAGTACTTC
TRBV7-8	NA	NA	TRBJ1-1	CASSLLSGNTEAFF	TGTGCCAGCAGCCTCCTATCTGGGAACACTGAAGCTTTCTTT
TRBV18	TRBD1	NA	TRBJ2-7	CASSRQGASYEQYF	TGTGCCAGCTCCCGACAGGGGGCGTCCTACGAGCAGTACTTC
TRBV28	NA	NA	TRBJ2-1	CASSRSLAFSYNEQFF	TGTGCCAGCAGTCGATCCCTAGCGTTCTCCTACAATGAGCAGTTCTTC
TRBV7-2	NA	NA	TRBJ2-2	CASSLDLDTGELFF	TGTGCCAGCAGCTTAGACTTGGACACCGGGGAGCTGTTTTTT
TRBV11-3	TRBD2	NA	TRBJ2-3	CASSLDQGGGTDTQYF	TGTGCCAGCAGCTTAGATCAAGGCGGGGGGACAGATACGCAGTATTTT
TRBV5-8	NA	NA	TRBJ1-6	CASTVNRISSYNSPLHF	TGTGCCAGCACGGTAAACAGGATCAGCTCCTATAATTCACCCCTCCACTTT
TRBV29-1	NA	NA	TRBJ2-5	CSVVAGNQETQYF	TGCAGCGTTGTAGCCGGAAACCAAGAGACCCAGTACTTC
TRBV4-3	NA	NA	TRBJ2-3	CASSQGGTGYTDTQYF	TGCGCCAGCAGCCAAGGTGGGACTGGTTACACAGATACGCAGTATTTT
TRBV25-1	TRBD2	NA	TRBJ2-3	CASSERRGGNLGTDTQYF	TGTGCCAGCAGTGAACGCCGGGGGGGCAACTTGGGCACAGATACGCAGTATTTT
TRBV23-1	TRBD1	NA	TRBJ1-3	CASSQLPGQGRSSGNTIYF	TGCGCCAGCAGTCAGCTCCCGGGACAGGGTCGGAGCTCTGGAAACACCATATATTTT
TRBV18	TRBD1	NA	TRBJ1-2	CASSPGTAYGYTF	TGTGCCAGCTCACCTGGGACAGCTTATGGCTACACCTTC
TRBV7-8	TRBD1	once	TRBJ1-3	CASSLPRGLTGLVSGNTIYF	TGTGCCAGCAGCTTACCGAGGGGCCTGACAGGGTTGGTCTCTGGAAACACCATATATTTT
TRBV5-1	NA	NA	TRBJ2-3	CASSLAGGTDTQYF	TGCGCCAGCAGCTTGGCAGGGGGGACAGATACGCAGTATTTT
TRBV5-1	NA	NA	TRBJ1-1	CASSLVGGSGTEAFF	TGCGCCAGCAGCTTGGTTGGGGGCTCCGGCACTGAAGCTTTCTTT
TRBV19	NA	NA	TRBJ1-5	CASSIRTENQPQHF	TGTGCCAGTAGTATAAGGACAGAAAATCAGCCCCAGCATTTT
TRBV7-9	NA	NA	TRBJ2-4	CASSLRGSGRLGDIQYF	TGTGCCAGCAGCTTAAGGGGGTCGGGGCGGTTGGGAGACATTCAGTACTTC
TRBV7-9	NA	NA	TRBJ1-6	CASSSLRSSYNSPLHF	TGTGCCAGCAGCTCCCTCCGGAGCTCCTATAATTCACCCCTCCACTTT
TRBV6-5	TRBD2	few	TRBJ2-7	CASSLTSGGSYEQYF	TGTGCCAGCAGTTTGACCTCCGGGGGGTCCTACGAGCAGTACTTC
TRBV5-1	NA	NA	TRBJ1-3	CASSVDSVFSGNTIYF	TGCGCCAGCAGCGTCGACAGTGTATTCTCTGGAAACACCATATATTTT
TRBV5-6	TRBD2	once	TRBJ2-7	CASSLARAGGAYEQYF	TGTGCCAGCAGCTTGGCAAGGGCCGGGGGGGCCTACGAGCAGTACTTC
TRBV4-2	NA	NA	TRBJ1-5	CASSQGPQGRSNQPQHF	TGTGCCAGCAGCCAAGGGCCCCAGGGAAGGAGCAATCAGCCCCAGCATTTT
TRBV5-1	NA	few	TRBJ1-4	CASTYRLGGEKLFF	TGCGCCAGCACCTACCGGTTGGGAGGGGAAAAACTGTTTTTT
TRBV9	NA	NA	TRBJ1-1	CASSPEGEGPTEAFF	TGTGCCAGCAGCCCCGAGGGGGAGGGTCCAACTGAAGCTTTCTTT
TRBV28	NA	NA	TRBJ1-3	CASSLLQGPGNTIYF	TGTGCCAGCAGTTTACTTCAGGGGCCTGGAAACACCATATATTTT
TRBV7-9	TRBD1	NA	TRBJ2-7	CSSSFRDRYEQYF	TGTTCCAGCAGCTTCCGGGACAGGTACGAGCAGTACTTC
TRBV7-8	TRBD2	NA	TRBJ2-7	CASSLVAGSEQYF	TGTGCCAGCAGCTTAGTAGCGGGTTCCGAGCAGTACTTC
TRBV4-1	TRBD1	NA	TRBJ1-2	CASSQEDRQAGYTF	TGCGCCAGCAGCCAAGAGGACAGGCAGGCAGGCTACACCTTC
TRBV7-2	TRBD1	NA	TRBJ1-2	CASSLGTGDYGYTF	TGTGCCAGCAGCTTAGGGACAGGAGACTATGGCTACACCTTC
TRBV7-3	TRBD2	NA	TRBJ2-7	CASSLTGSGGFQYF	TGTGCCAGCAGCTTAACAGGGAGCGGGGGCTTTCAGTACTTC